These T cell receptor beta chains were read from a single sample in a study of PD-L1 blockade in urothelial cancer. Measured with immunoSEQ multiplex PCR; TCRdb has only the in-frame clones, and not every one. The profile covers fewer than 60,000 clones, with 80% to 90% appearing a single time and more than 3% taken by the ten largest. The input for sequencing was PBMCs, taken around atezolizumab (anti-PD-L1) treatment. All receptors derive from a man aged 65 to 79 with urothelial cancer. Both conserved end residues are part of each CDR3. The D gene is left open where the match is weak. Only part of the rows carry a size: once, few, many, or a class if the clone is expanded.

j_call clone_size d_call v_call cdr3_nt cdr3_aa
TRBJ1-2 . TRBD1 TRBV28 TGTGCCAGCAGTTCCCCGACAGGGGGCGACTATGGCTACACCTTC CASSSPTGGDYGYTF
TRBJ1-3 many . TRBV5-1 TGCGCCAGCTCCCCAGGTTCATCTGGAAACACCATATATTTT CASSPGSSGNTIYF
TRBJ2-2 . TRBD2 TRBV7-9 TGTGGACTAGCTATGGACACCGGGGAGCTGTTTTTT CGLAMDTGELFF
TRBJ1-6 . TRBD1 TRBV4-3 TGCGCCAGCAGCCAACCGGGGGACAGGGGTAATTCACCCCTCCACTTT CASSQPGDRGNSPLHF
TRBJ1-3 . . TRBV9 TGTGCCAGCAGCGCATCACCTCAGGGGGGAAACACCATATATTTT CASSASPQGGNTIYF
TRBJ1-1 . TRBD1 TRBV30 TGTCGGCTCGGGACAGTCTCGAACACTGAAGCTTTCTTT CRLGTVSNTEAFF
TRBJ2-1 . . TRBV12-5 TGTGCTAGTGGTTTAGGTGGCGAACCTTGGGCAAATGAGCAGTTCTTC CASGLGGEPWANEQFF
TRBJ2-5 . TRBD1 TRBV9 TGTGCCAGCAGCGTAGAAGAGGGGGCCGGTGAGACCCAGTACTTC CASSVEEGAGETQYF
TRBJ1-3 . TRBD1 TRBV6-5 TGTGCCAGCAGCTTGACAGGGCAGAACACCATATATTTT CASSLTGQNTIYF
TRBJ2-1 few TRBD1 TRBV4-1 TGCGCCAGCAGCCAGGGACAGGGGGGCTACAATGAGCAGTTCTTC CASSQGQGGYNEQFF
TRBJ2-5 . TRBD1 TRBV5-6 TGTGCCAGCAGCGGGGACAGGGGCCAAGAGACCCAGTACTTC CASSGDRGQETQYF
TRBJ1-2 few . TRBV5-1 TGCGCCAGCTTCGGCCTAGCGGGCTATGGCTACACCTTC CASFGLAGYGYTF
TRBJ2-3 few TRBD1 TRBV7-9 TGTGCCAGCAGCTCACGACAGGGGATTGCAGATACGCAGTATTTT CASSSRQGIADTQYF
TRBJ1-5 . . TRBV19 TGTGCCAGTAGTATACAAAGCGGGCGGGGGAATCAGCCCCAGCATTTT CASSIQSGRGNQPQHF
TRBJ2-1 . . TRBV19 TGTGCCAGTAGTCTCGGGACTTTTAGGAATGAGCAGTTCTTC CASSLGTFRNEQFF
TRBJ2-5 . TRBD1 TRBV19 TGTGCCAGTAGTATAAGGGGGCCGGGAGAGACCCAGTACTTC CASSIRGPGETQYF
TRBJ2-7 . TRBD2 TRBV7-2 TGTGCCAGCAGCTTAGGACTAGCCTTCGGCGAGCAGTACTTC CASSLGLAFGEQYF
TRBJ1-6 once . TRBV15 TGTGCCACCAGCAGAGATCTGAATTCACCCCTCCACTTT CATSRDLNSPLHF
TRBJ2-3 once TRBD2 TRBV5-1 TGCGCCAGCAGCCCCCTGACTAGCGGGGGCAACACAGATACGCAGTATTTT CASSPLTSGGNTDTQYF
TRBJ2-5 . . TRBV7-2 TGTGCCAGCTCCCCGGGGGAGACCCAGTACTTC CASSPGETQYF
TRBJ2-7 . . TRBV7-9 TGTGCCAGCAGCTTAGGTAGTCAGACAGAGCAGTACTTC CASSLGSQTEQYF
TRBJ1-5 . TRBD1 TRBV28 TGTGCCAGCAGTGTGACGTTGGTAGGGACAGGGAGACAGCCCCAGCATTTT CASSVTLVGTGRQPQHF
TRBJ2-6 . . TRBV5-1 TGCGCCAGCAGCTTGTGGTCGGGGAGAACTGGGGCCAACGTCCTGACTTTC CASSLWSGRTGANVLTF
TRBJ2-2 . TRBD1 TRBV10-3 TGTGCCATCAGCGTAATGGACAGGGCGAGCACCGGGGAGCTGTTTTTT CAISVMDRASTGELFF
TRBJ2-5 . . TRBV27 TGTGCCAGCAGTTTCTCAGGGGTTTGGGAGACCCAGTACTTC CASSFSGVWETQYF
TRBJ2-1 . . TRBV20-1 TGCAGTTCGACTAGAAGAAATGAGCAGTTCTTC CSSTRRNEQFF
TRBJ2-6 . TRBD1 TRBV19 TGTGCCAGTAGTCCCAGGACAGGCTGGAGCTCTGGGGCCAACGTCCTGACTTTC CASSPRTGWSSGANVLTF
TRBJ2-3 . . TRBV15 TGTGCCACCAGCAGATCCCGGGTGACAGATACGCAGTATTTT CATSRSRVTDTQYF
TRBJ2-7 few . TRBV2 TGTGCCAGCAGTGGAACAGGATACGAGCAGTACTTC CASSGTGYEQYF
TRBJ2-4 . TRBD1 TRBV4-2 TGTGCCAGCAGCCAAGGGACAGGGGGGGCCAAAAACATTCAGTACTTC CASSQGTGGAKNIQYF
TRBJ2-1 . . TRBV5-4 TGTGCCAGCAGCTCCCCCTCCGATGAGCAGTTCTTC CASSSPSDEQFF
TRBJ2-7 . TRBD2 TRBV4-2 TGTGCCAGCAGCCAAGATCCACAGCGGGGGGGCCTGTCCTACGAGCAGTACTTC CASSQDPQRGGLSYEQYF
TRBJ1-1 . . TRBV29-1 TGCAGCTCAGGACAGACTGAAGCTTTCTTT CSSGQTEAFF
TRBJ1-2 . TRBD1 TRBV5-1 TGCGCCAGCAGCGGCGGGACAGGGGTTGGCTACACCTTC CASSGGTGVGYTF
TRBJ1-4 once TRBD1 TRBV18 TGTGCCAGCTCCCCGGGACAGTACTATGAAAAACTGTTTTTT CASSPGQYYEKLFF
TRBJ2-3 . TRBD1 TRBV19 TGTGCCAGTAGCCCCCGGGACAGAGCCACAGATACGCAGTATTTT CASSPRDRATDTQYF
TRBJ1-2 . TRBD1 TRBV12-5 TGTGCTAGTGGTCCCCGACAGGGTTCGGCTAACTATGGCTACACCTTC CASGPRQGSANYGYTF
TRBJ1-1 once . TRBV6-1 TGTGCCAGCAGCGCCAGGGGGAACACTGAAGCTTTCTTT CASSARGNTEAFF
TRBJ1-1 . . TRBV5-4 TGTGCCAGCAGACGGACGGGGGGGGGTAGGGCTGAAGCTTTCTTT CASRRTGGGRAEAFF
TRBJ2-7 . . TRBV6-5 TGTGCCAGCAGTTACTCCCGCCGAGGCGAGCAGTACTTC CASSYSRRGEQYF
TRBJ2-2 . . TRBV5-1 TGCGCCAGCAGCCTGGGGGCCAGGGAGAACACCGGGGAGCTGTTTTTT CASSLGARENTGELFF
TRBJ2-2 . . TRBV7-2 TGTGCCAGCAGCTTAGGGACTCGCCTGAACACCGGGGAGCTGTTTTTT CASSLGTRLNTGELFF
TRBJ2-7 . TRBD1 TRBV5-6 TGTGCCAGCAGCTTGTACGGGACAGGGTTGTACGAGCAGTACTTC CASSLYGTGLYEQYF
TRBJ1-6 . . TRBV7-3 TGTGCCAGCAGCTTAGGGGGGGACCCCAATTCACCCCTCCACTTT CASSLGGDPNSPLHF
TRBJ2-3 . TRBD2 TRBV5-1 TGCGCCAGCAGCCCCAGAAGCGGGAGGGCGGCAGATACGCAGTATTTT CASSPRSGRAADTQYF
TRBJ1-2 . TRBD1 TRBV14 TGTGCCAGCAGCCAAGACTACGGGACAGGGGCTCCCTATGGCTACACCTTC CASSQDYGTGAPYGYTF
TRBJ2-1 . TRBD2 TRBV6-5 TGTGCCAGCAGTCATCTAGCGGAAAGCAGGGATGAGCAGTTCTTC CASSHLAESRDEQFF
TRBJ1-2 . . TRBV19 TGTGCCAGTAGTATATGGGGCGGCAACTATGGCTACACCTTC CASSIWGGNYGYTF
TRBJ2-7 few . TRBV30 TGTGCCTGGAGAGTCCGGGGGTCCTACGAGCAGTACTTC CAWRVRGSYEQYF
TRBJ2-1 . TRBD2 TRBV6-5 TGTGCCAGCAGTTACTCGGGACTAGCGGGAAGAAATGAGCAGTTCTTC CASSYSGLAGRNEQFF
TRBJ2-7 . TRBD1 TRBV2 TGTGCCAGCAGTGAGCTTGGGACAGGACTCTACGAGCAGTACTTC CASSELGTGLYEQYF